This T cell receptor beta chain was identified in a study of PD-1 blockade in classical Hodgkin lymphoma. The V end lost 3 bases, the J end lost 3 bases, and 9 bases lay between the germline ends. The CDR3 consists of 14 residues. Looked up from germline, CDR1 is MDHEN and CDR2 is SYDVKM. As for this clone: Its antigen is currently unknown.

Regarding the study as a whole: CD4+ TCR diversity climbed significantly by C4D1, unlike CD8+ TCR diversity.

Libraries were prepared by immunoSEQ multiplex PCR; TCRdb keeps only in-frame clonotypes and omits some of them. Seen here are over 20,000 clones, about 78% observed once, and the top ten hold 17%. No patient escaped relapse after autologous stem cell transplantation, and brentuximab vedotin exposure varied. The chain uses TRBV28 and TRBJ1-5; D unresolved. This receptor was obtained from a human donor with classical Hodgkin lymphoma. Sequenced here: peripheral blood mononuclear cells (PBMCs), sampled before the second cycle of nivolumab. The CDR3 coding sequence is TGTGCCAGCAGTTTTGTCAGGTACAATCAGCCCCAGCATTTT. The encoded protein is CASSFVRYNQPQHF.